The rows below give T cell receptor beta chains drawn from one sample of a study of blood T cell repertoires in COVID-19. The assay was immunoSEQ multiplex PCR, and TCRdb's table has in-frame clones only and misses some. The sample lists 150,000 to 180,000 clones; about 90% were seen once. Sequenced sample: peripheral blood. The receptors shown here come from a man between 50 and 59 years old with acute or convalescent COVID-19. The CDR3 runs from the conserved cysteine through the conserved F or W.

j_call | v_call | cdr3_aa
TRBJ1-3 | TRBV7-9 | CASSPGGSGVGNTIYF
TRBJ2-3 | TRBV6-5 | CASSRLARTDTQYF
TRBJ2-1 | TRBV14 | CASSQGGLYNEQFF
TRBJ1-5 | TRBV27 | CASSPYRGGYSNQPQHF
TRBJ1-2 | TRBV19 | CASSRSGGDPDGYTF
TRBJ1-5 | TRBV28 | CASRRGFSSNQPQHF
TRBJ2-1 | TRBV27 | CASSSGQGVYNEQFF
TRBJ1-5 | TRBV7-9 | CASSGTGDRHNQPQHF
TRBJ1-2 | TRBV5-4 | CASSSDGANYGYTF
TRBJ1-5 | TRBV7-2 | CASSLFPNQPQHF
TRBJ2-7 | TRBV2 | CASTLLAGLLKGYEQYF
TRBJ2-5 | TRBV7-6 | CASSSREGETQYF
TRBJ2-1 | TRBV15 | CATSRTAPKGASYNEQFF
TRBJ1-2 | TRBV29-1 | CSVRQGLEGYTF
TRBJ1-2 | TRBV19 | CASSISDYGYTF
TRBJ1-1 | TRBV7-9 | CASSFPQEATGANTEAFF
TRBJ2-2 | TRBV7-2 | CASSLVPGLAGNTGELFF
TRBJ1-1 | TRBV30 | CAWSVSGQGSEAFF
TRBJ1-6 | TRBV5-4 | CASATYRSPLHF
TRBJ1-5 | TRBV13 | CASSLGTANQPQHF
TRBJ2-2 | TRBV6-2/TRBV6-3 | CASSYSRDLATGELFF
TRBJ1-4 | TRBV18 | CASSLGTDEKLFF
TRBJ1-1 | TRBV7-2 | CASSFDRGTEAFF
TRBJ2-3 | TRBV29-1 | CSVDRGGPDTQYF
TRBJ1-1 | TRBV10-3 | CATRDNTEAFF
TRBJ1-1 | TRBV24-1 | CATSRGGATEAFF
TRBJ1-6 | TRBV6-5 | CASTTGDSPLHF
TRBJ1-1 | TRBV12-3/TRBV12-4 | CASSLYRAAEAFF
TRBJ1-5 | TRBV10-2 | CASSESRTEVFYQPQHF
TRBJ2-5 | TRBV7-7 | CASSTLTGWETQYF
TRBJ2-3 | TRBV6-8 | CASSYSRGSGRAGDTQYF
TRBJ1-2 | TRBV5-4 | CASSLGGTPSPFYGYTF
TRBJ2-5 | TRBV24-1 | CATSDPDRDQETQYF
TRBJ2-2 | TRBV7-2 | CASSLEVGGAGELFF
TRBJ1-2 | TRBV6-5 | CASSYETGYGYTF
TRBJ1-5 | TRBV6-4 | CASSETGTGAPPQPQHF
TRBJ2-6 | TRBV19 | CASSHGQGPTNVLTF
TRBJ1-1 | TRBV19 | CASSMTPNTEAFF
TRBJ1-1 | TRBV6-2/TRBV6-3 | CASSYRTGRNTEAFF
TRBJ1-1 | TRBV10-3 | CAISPTGGEEAFF
TRBJ1-1 | TRBV7-6 | CASSLVRGTEAFF